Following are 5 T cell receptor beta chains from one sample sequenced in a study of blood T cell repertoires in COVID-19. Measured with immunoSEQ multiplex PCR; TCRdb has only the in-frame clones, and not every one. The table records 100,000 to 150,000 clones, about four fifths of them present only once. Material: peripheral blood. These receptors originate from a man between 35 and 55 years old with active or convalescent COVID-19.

This CDR3 reads CASSLDRGTYGYTF. In nucleotides, the CDR3 is TGCGCCAGCAGCTTGGACAGGGGTACATATGGCTACACCTTC. This chain joins TRBV5-1 and TRBJ1-2; 7 bases agree with TRBD1. The CDR3 spans 14 residues. Germline assignment: CDR1 SGHRS and CDR2 YFSETQ. The V gene end was trimmed by 0 bases and the J gene end by 5 bases; junction bases not matched to a gene: 4.

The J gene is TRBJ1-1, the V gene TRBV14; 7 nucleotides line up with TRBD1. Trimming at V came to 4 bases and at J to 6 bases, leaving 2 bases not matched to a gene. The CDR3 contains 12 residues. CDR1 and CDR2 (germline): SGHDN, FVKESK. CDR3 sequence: CASSRGQSEAFF. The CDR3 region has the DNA TGTGCCAGCAGCCGGGGACAGTCTGAAGCTTTCTTT.

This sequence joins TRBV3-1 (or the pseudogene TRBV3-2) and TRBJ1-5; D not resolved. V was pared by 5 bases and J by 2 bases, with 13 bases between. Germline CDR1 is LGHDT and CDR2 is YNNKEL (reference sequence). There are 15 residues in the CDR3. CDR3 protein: CASSNGLTGNQPQHF. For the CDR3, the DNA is TGTGCCAGCAGCAACGGACTGACCGGCAATCAGCCCCAGCATTTT.

CDR3 sequence: CATGTGGNYGYTF. CDR3 nucleotides: TGTGCCACAGGGACAGGGGGTAACTATGGCTACACCTTC. This chain uses TRBV6-5 with TRBJ1-2, with 11 bases matching TRBD1. The CDR3 is 13 residues long. V lost 10 bases, J lost 1 base, and 2 bases stayed unmatched. Germline CDR1 MNHEY, CDR2 SVGAGI.

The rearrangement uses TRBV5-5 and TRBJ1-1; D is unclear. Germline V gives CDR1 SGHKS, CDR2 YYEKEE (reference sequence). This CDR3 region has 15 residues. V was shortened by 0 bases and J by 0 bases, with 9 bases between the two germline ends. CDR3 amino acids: CASSLGGRMNTEAFF. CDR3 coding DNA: TGTGCCAGCAGCTTGGGTGGCAGGATGAACACTGAAGCTTTCTTT.